Sequencing of this T cell receptor beta chain was carried out in a study of blood T cell repertoires in COVID-19. Cohort placement rested on clinical history that participants reported themselves. CDR3 length equals 15 residues. Trimming pared 5 bases from V and 2 bases from J, leaving 12 bases between. Germline values: CDR1 SNHLY, CDR2 FYNNEI. The method was immunoSEQ multiplex PCR; TCRdb's version includes in-frame clones alone and lacks a portion of them. The data contain 200,000 to 300,000 clones, around 85% of them singletons. This clonotype originated in a woman aged 40 to 50 with acute COVID-19. The sample was PBMCs or T cells enriched from blood (not recorded which). The chain uses TRBV2 and TRBJ2-2, with D perhaps matching TRBD1 (5 bases). In nucleotides, the CDR3 is TGTGCCAGCAGTCGAGACAGCGCTAACACCGGGGAGCTGTTTTTT. This translates into CASSRDSANTGELFF.